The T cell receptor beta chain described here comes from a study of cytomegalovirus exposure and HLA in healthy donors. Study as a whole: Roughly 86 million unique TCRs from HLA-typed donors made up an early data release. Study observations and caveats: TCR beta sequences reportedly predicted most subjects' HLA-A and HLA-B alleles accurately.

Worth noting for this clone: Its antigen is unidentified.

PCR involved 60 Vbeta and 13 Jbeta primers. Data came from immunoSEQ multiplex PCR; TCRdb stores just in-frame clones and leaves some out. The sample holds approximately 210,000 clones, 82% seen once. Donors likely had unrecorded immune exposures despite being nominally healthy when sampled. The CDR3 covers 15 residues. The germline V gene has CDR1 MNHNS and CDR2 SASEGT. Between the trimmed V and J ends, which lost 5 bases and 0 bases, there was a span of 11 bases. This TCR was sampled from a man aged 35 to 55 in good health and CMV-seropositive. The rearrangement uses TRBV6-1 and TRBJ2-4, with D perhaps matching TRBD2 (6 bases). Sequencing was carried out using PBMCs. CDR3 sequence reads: CASSRTTVAKNIQYF. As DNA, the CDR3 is TGTGCCAGCAGTCGGACTACGGTAGCCAAAAACATTCAGTACTTC.